This TCR beta chain came from a study of PD-1 blockade in classical Hodgkin lymphoma. Study-wide findings and caveats: The CD4+ diversity rise by C4D1 was clearest in complete responders. Undefined causes, possibly disease activity or prior therapy, underlie the repertoire differences. Lower baseline TCR diversity marked trial partial responders and progressors.

Data came from immunoSEQ multiplex PCR; TCRdb stores just in-frame clones and leaves some out. The table lists tens of thousands of clones, about 93% of them singletons. The CDR3 loop spans 20 amino acids. CDR1 and CDR2 from the germline V gene are MRHNA and SNTAGT. V was clipped by 6 bases and J by 5 bases, with 35 bases between them. Details on this clone: Its antigen is unidentified.

Relapses following autologous stem cell transplantation were seen in all patients, with brentuximab vedotin exposure varying. The genes are TRBV6-4 and TRBJ2-7; perhaps D is TRBD1 or TRBD2 (5 bases each). The sequence derives from a human donor with classical Hodgkin lymphoma. The sample here was peripheral blood mononuclear cells (PBMCs), taken at baseline. As DNA, the CDR3 is TGTGCCAGCAGCGGGACGTTTCCTCTGGGGAGTGGGCTGTATATAGACGAGCAGTACTTC. Translated: CASSGTFPLGSGLYIDEQYF.